This is a list of T cell receptor beta chains from one sample in a study of CD8+ T cells in alopecia areata. Measured with immunoSEQ multiplex PCR; TCRdb has only the in-frame clones, and not every one. The sample shows approximately 100,000 clones, approximately 60% of them seen only once. The sequenced sample consisted of CD4+ T cells sorted from blood. The source of these receptors is a human donor in good health. Both conserved end residues are part of each CDR3. D genes are given only for firm matches.

D | V | CDR3
TRBD1 | TRBV7-9 | CASSLWTGGADTEAFF
. | TRBV30 | CAWSMGSSYNSPLHF
TRBD1 | TRBV5-1 | CASTDRGLPADTQYF
. | TRBV29-1 | CSVQQVQTEAFF
TRBD1 | TRBV6-6 | CASSYSTGGPYEQYF
. | TRBV10-3 | CAISERRSTDTQYF
. | TRBV21-1 | CASSPRGFQETQYF
. | TRBV9 | CASSPRAGEQYF
. | TRBV30 | CAWAQAGGEKLFF
TRBD1 | TRBV25-1 | CASSQRFLQGRGFYGYTF
TRBD2 | TRBV6-6 | CASRYSGDGQYF